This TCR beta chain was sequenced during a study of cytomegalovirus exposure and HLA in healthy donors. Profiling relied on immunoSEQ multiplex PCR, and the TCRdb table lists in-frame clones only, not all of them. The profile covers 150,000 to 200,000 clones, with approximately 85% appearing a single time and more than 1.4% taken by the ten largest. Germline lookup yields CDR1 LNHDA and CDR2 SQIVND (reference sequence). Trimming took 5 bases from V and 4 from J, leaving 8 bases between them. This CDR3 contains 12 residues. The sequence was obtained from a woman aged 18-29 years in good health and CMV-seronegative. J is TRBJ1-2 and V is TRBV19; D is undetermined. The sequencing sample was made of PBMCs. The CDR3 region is CASSGPVYGYTF. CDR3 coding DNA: TGTGCCAGTAGTGGCCCAGTCTATGGCTACACCTTC.